The present entry profiles one T cell receptor beta chain with its context. This sample is part of a study of blood T cell repertoires in COVID-19. Study-level background: The origin of the acute and convalescent COVID-19 samples was the United States, Italy and Spain.

Sequencing was performed with immunoSEQ multiplex PCR; in TCRdb, only in-frame clones are kept and a portion is missing. The sample consists of some 100,000 clones, more than 75% of them appearing once. Germline V gene lookup returns CDR1 SGHRS and CDR2 YFSETQ. V trimming: 2 bases; J trimming: 7 bases; junction bases outside the gene matches: 6. This CDR3 comprises 13 residues. This TCR was sampled from a human donor in a cohort sampled during active COVID-19. The sample comprised peripheral blood. J is TRBJ2-7 and V is TRBV5-1; 7 positions match TRBD2. As DNA, the CDR3 is TGCGCCAGCAGCTTAACTACCGGGGGGGAGCAGTACTTC. Its translation is CASSLTTGGEQYF.